These 5 T cell receptor beta chains were all obtained from the same sample, sequenced in a study of cytomegalovirus exposure and HLA in healthy donors. Primers included in the PCR were 60 Vbeta and 13 Jbeta primers. Method: immunoSEQ multiplex PCR; TCRdb's copy keeps in-frame clones and lacks some. The repertoire holds about 130,000 clones, 60% to 85% seen once, with 6.5% to 9% in the top ten. The sample consisted of PBMCs. The receptors shown here come from a man aged 25 to 40 in good health and CMV-seronegative.

The chain recombines TRBV6-1 with TRBJ2-7; 8 nucleotides match TRBD2. The germline CDR1 and CDR2 sequences are MNHNS and SASEGT. With V trimmed by 0 bases and J by 4 bases, 8 bases remained unmatched. The CDR3 has 16 amino acids. CDR3 DNA: TGTGCCAGCAGTGAAGCCTCAGGTAGCGGGGCATACGAGCAGTACTTC. The encoded protein is CASSEASGSGAYEQYF.

The gene calls are TRBV18 and TRBJ1-3, with TRBD1 as a possible D gene (5 bases). CDR1 is KGHSH, CDR2 LQKENI, per germline. Deletions cut 3 bases from V and 0 bases from J, with 9 bases between. CDR3 length: 15 residues. The CDR3 loop reads CASSPRANSGNTIYF. The DNA of the CDR3 is TGTGCCAGCTCACCCAGGGCAAACTCTGGAAACACCATATATTTT.

There are a few counts of this clone. The V call is TRBV19, the J call TRBJ2-5; TRBD1 might be the D (6 bases). With 5 bases removed from V and 5 bases from J, the gap between germline ends came to 15 bases. CDR1 and CDR2 (germline): LNHDA, SQIVND (reference sequence). This CDR3 is 14 amino acids long. This chain's CDR3 is CASSRGQIPETQYF. CDR3 nucleotides: TGTGCCAGTAGTCGCGGACAGATCCCGGAGACCCAGTACTTC.

Notes on this clone: The sample contains more than one DNA sequence encoding this CDR3. This chain links TRBV30 with TRBJ2-5; TRBD1 might be the D (6 bases). Germline CDR1 is GTSNPN and CDR2 is SVGIG (reference sequence). Trimming stripped 0 bases from V and 4 bases from J, with 9 bases between. This CDR3 is built from 13 residues. CDR3 protein: CAWSVKGVETQYF. CDR3 coding DNA: TGTGCCTGGAGTGTAAAGGGGGTAGAGACCCAGTACTTC.

The J gene is TRBJ2-2, the V gene TRBV15; D possibly corresponds to TRBD2 (6 bases). Germline CDR1 and CDR2: LNHNV and YYDKDF (reference sequence). V lost 8 bases, J lost 7 bases, and 17 bases lay in between. CDR3 length: 14 residues. CDR3: CATAQGGPDGELFF. The CDR3, as DNA: TGTGCCACCGCTCAAGGAGGGCCCGACGGGGAGCTGTTTTTT.